One and the same sample provided the 10 T cell receptor beta chains below, sequenced in a study of blood T cell repertoires in COVID-19. Data came from immunoSEQ multiplex PCR; TCRdb stores just in-frame clones and leaves some out. The data hold about 380,000 clones, with about 87% observed a single time. Sequenced sample: PBMCs or T cells enriched from blood (not recorded which). These receptors all stem from a young man who had recovered from COVID-19.

The genes are TRBV6-2 or TRBV6-3 and TRBJ1-1, with a tentative D call TRBD1 (6 bases). The CDR3 covers 14 residues. Trimming took 7 bases from V and 0 from J, leaving 12 bases between them. Germline V CDR1 and CDR2: MNHEY, SVGEGT. The CDR3, as DNA: TGTGCCAGCAACCCAGGGGAGGTGAACACTGAAGCTTTCTTT. Its translation is CASNPGEVNTEAFF.

The genes are TRBV2 and TRBJ1-2, with unresolved D. The CDR3 covers 13 residues. V shed 3 bases and J shed 5 bases, with 10 bases lying between them. Germline lookup yields CDR1 SNHLY and CDR2 FYNNEI. CDR3 in amino acids: CASSDGTFYGYTF. The CDR3 nucleotides are TGTGCCAGCAGTGATGGCACCTTTTATGGCTACACCTTC.

This chain uses TRBV27 with TRBJ2-7, with D unresolved. The CDR3 is 14 residues long. Germline values: CDR1 MNHEY, CDR2 SMNVEV (reference sequence). V dropped 2 bases and J dropped 0 bases, with 8 bases sitting between them. The CDR3 DNA sequence: TGTGCCAGCAGTTTACAGCGCTTCTCCTACGAGCAGTACTTC. Its protein product is CASSLQRFSYEQYF.

The gene calls are TRBV6-2 or TRBV6-3 and TRBJ1-2, with D unresolved. This CDR3 comprises 14 residues. V lost 5 bases and J lost 3, with 13 bases in between. Germline values: CDR1 MNHEY, CDR2 SVGEGT. CDR3 in amino acids: CASSPNGAYYGYTF. In DNA form, the CDR3 reads TGTGCCAGCAGTCCCAACGGAGCTTACTATGGCTACACCTTC.

The chain has TRBV5-4 and TRBJ1-3; the D is unclear. V gave up 4 bases and J gave up 3 bases, with 8 bases separating them. Per germline, CDR1 SGHNT and CDR2 YYREEE (reference sequence). This CDR3 has 13 residues. This CDR3 reads CASSPGSGNTIYF. CDR3 DNA sequence: TGTGCCAGCAGCCCTGGTAGTGGAAACACCATATATTTT.

V is TRBV9 and J is TRBJ2-2; 8 bases fit TRBD1. The V gene's germline CDR1 is SGDLS and CDR2 YYNGEE. V lost 4 bases and J lost 4; bases outside the gene matches: 9. The CDR3 has 16 amino acids. Written as DNA, the CDR3 is TGTGCCAGCAGCCCGGCTGGACAGGGACTCACCGGGGAGCTGTTTTTT. This gives the protein CASSPAGQGLTGELFF.

The rearrangement links TRBV4-1 to TRBJ1-2, with a weak D call TRBD1 (6 bases). Germline V CDR1 and CDR2: MGHRA, YSYEKL. V was shortened by 0 bases and J by 6 bases, with 14 bases between the two germline ends. The CDR3 is 15 residues long. CDR3 residues: CASSQETGGADGYTF. CDR3 nucleotide sequence: TGCGCCAGCAGCCAAGAAACGGGGGGCGCGGATGGCTACACCTTC.

The chain carries TRBV7-6 and TRBJ1-6; 12 bases agree with TRBD1. The trim removed 5 bases at V and 9 bases at J, leaving 11 bases unmatched. In germline, CDR1 is SGHVS, CDR2 FNYEAQ. The CDR3 is 17 amino acids. CDR3 coding DNA: TGTGCCAGCAGCGCCATACCGGGACAGGGGGCCAGTTCACCCCTCCACTTT. Amino acids: CASSAIPGQGASSPLHF.

The rearrangement uses TRBV7-2 and TRBJ1-2; 7 bases line up with TRBD1. The germline V gene has CDR1 SGHTA and CDR2 FQGNSA. V lost 3 bases, J lost 0 bases, and 4 bases stayed unmatched. This CDR3 is built from 15 residues. The CDR3 DNA is TGTGCCAGCAGCTTTGTCCAGGGGGCTAACTATGGCTACACCTTC. It codes for CASSFVQGANYGYTF.

The rearrangement links TRBV14 to TRBJ1-4; D not certain. CDR1 is SGHDN, CDR2 FVKESK, per germline. The CDR3 runs to 15 residues. The V end was cut by 4 bases, the J end by 7 bases, with 16 bases between. The DNA of the CDR3 is TGTGCCAGCAGCCGAAAACTCGAAGAGCGTGAAAAACTGTTTTTT. Protein: CASSRKLEEREKLFF.